What follows are 25 T cell receptor beta chains derived from one specimen sequenced in a study of vaccination and CD4 T cells after COVID-19. As to treatment: approximately nine-day PBMC culture with coronavirus spike peptide pools or control peptides (ViraFEST assay). These TCRs are of unknown antigen specificity. The Oncomine TCR Beta short-read assay generated sequence data from the DNA of cultured CD4+ T cells. Each CDR3 protein is one row after TCRdb ran MiXCR on the PCR reads. Of 20,000 to 25,000 distinct CDR3 sequences detected, roughly 39% appear once; the ten largest clones hold around 7.8%. Specimen: CD4+ T cells from blood, cultured in vitro. These receptors all stem from a human donor who had recovered from COVID-19.

This clonotype was seen a few times. The chain has TRBV6-1 and TRBJ1-5, with unresolved D. Trimming removed 6 bases at V and 3 bases at J, with 12 bases between. In germline, CDR1 is MNHNS, CDR2 SASEGT. This CDR3 comprises 14 residues. The CDR3 region is CASRLDGFNQPQHF. The CDR3 DNA follows: TGTGCCAGCAGGCTCGACGGGTTCAATCAGCCCCAGCATTTT.

The chain combines TRBV20-1 with TRBJ2-3; D remains ambiguous. In germline, CDR1 is DFQATT, CDR2 SNEGSKA (reference sequence). Between the trimmed V and J ends, which lost 3 bases and 1 base, there was a span of 8 bases. The CDR3 is made up of 13 amino acids. The CDR3 DNA is TGCAGTGCTAGCCCCCCAGGCACAGATACGCAGTATTTT. Protein: CSASPPGTDTQYF.

V usage is TRBV21-1 and J usage is TRBJ1-1. TRBV21-1 is noted as a pseudogene. The CDR3 is made up of 11 amino acids. The CDR3 loop is CASSKHIEAFF. The CDR3 region has the DNA TGTGCCAGCAGCAAACACATTGAAGCTTTCTTT.

The chain employs TRBV7-3 and TRBJ2-2; 7 positions match TRBD2. With V trimmed by 5 bases and J by 7 bases, 22 bases remained unmatched. CDR3 length equals 19 residues. Germline CDR1 is SGHTA and CDR2 is FQGTGA. CDR3 in amino acids: CASSPSPPGRPPGGGELFF. DNA of the CDR3: TGTGCCAGCAGCCCATCCCCCCCGGGGCGGCCTCCGGGGGGCGGGGAGCTGTTTTTT.

This clonotype was counted between two and nine times. The chain couples TRBV6-5 to TRBJ1-3; D possibly corresponds to TRBD1 (6 bases). This CDR3 contains 15 residues. Between the trimmed V and J ends, which lost 6 bases and 0 bases, there was a span of 12 bases. Germline CDR1 reads MNHEY; CDR2 reads SVGAGI. CDR3 in DNA: TGTGCCAGCAGATACGGGACACACTCTGGAAACACCATATATTTT. This encodes CASRYGTHSGNTIYF.

This clonotype showed up just a few times. V gene TRBV6-1 combines with J gene TRBJ1-2, with D perhaps TRBD1 (5 bases). This CDR3 is built from 18 residues. Trimming stripped 0 bases from V and 4 bases from J, with 21 bases between. Germline lookup yields CDR1 MNHNS and CDR2 SASEGT. CDR3 sequence: CASSEAPGGTAMSYGYTF. As DNA, the CDR3 is TGTGCCAGCAGTGAAGCTCCCGGTGGGACCGCGATGTCCTATGGCTACACCTTC.

The chain has TRBV24-1 and TRBJ1-5; no definite D call. Germline values: CDR1 KGHDR, CDR2 SFDVKD. The CDR3 has 13 amino acids. Trimming took 9 bases from V and 5 from J, leaving 13 bases between them. CDR3 bases: TGTGCCACCCGTCGAAGGGAGGATCAGCCCCAGCATTTT. Encoded protein: CATRRREDQPQHF.

The chain recombines TRBV29-1 with TRBJ2-6, with D uncertain. V lost 6 bases to trimming and J lost 1 base, with 10 bases between them. This CDR3 region has 14 residues. In germline, CDR1 is SQVTM, CDR2 ANQGSEA. The CDR3 DNA reads TGCAGCGTCGACTTGGGATCTGGGGCCAACGTCCTGACTTTC. Its translation: CSVDLGSGANVLTF.

A few counts support this clonotype. The chain employs TRBV6-1 and TRBJ1-6; the D gene is possibly TRBD1 (5 bases). Between the trimmed V and J ends, which lost 6 bases and 4 bases, there was a span of 13 bases. Germline V CDR1 and CDR2: MNHNS, SASEGT. The CDR3 loop spans 15 amino acids. The CDR3 loop reads CASSRDGGYNSPLHF. In DNA, the CDR3 is TGTGCCAGCAGCCGGGACGGCGGATATAATTCACCCCTCCACTTT.

This clonotype was counted a few times. The chain carries TRBV11-2 and TRBJ2-7; 7 nucleotides agree with TRBD1. The CDR3 contains 14 residues. V dropped 4 bases and J dropped 3; count of bases not matched to a gene: 6. Germline loops: CDR1 SGHAT, CDR2 FQNNGV. The CDR3 nucleotides are TGTGCCAGCAGCTCACAGGGGAGCATCTACGAGCAGTACTTC. As protein: CASSSQGSIYEQYF.

The rearrangement uses TRBV12-3 or TRBV12-4 and TRBJ1-5; 8 bases line up with TRBD1. This CDR3 region has 17 residues. The V segment lost 1 base and the J segment 2 bases; nucleotides outside the gene matches: 7. CDR3 amino acids: CASSLVSRGRGNQPQHF. The CDR3 coding sequence is TGTGCCAGCAGTTTAGTCTCCAGGGGGCGAGGCAATCAGCCCCAGCATTTT.

This clonotype was seen a handful of times. This chain uses TRBV20-1 with TRBJ1-6; no clear D gene. The CDR3 has 14 residues. Trimming left V 2 bases short and J 6 bases short, with 11 bases between. From germline, CDR1 is DFQATT and CDR2 SNEGSKA (reference sequence). The CDR3 region is CSARFWVGNSPLHF. The CDR3 nucleotides are TGCAGTGCTAGATTTTGGGTCGGTAATTCACCCCTCCACTTT.

This clonotype was seen a few times. The V and J genes are TRBV11-2 and TRBJ2-5, with TRBD1 matching 9 bases. This CDR3 spans 15 amino acids. Germline V gene data show CDR1 as SGHAT and CDR2 as FQNNGV. The junction had 3 bases not matched to a gene; V was cut back by 1 base and J by 3 bases. The CDR3 DNA reads TGTGCCAGCAGCTTAGTGACAGGGGGTAAAGAGACCCAGTACTTC. It translates to CASSLVTGGKETQYF.

The rearrangement uses TRBV11-2 and TRBJ1-5, with a weak D call TRBD1 (5 bases). This CDR3 comprises 15 residues. Germline V gene lookup returns CDR1 SGHAT and CDR2 FQNNGV. The V end lost 5 bases, the J end lost 1 base, and 12 bases lay between the germline ends. The CDR3 here is CASSPGGASNQPQHF. The CDR3, as DNA: TGTGCCAGCAGCCCGGGCGGGGCAAGCAATCAGCCCCAGCATTTT. Combining the CDR3 with reference TRBV11-2 and TRBJ1-5 gives the whole variable domain EAGVAQSPRYKIIEKRQSVAFWCNPISGHATLYWYQQILGQGPKLLIQFQNNGVVDDSQLPKDRFSAERLKGVDSTLKIQPAKLEDSAVYLCASSPGGASNQPQHFGDGTRLSIL.

The chain combines TRBV30 with TRBJ1-2; unclear D gene. The CDR3 contains 14 residues. V dropped 3 bases and J dropped 8 bases, with 19 bases sitting between them. CDR1 is GTSNPN and CDR2 is SVGIG in the germline V gene (reference sequence). The CDR3 region is CAWSSGHFSLGYTF. In DNA, the CDR3 is TGTGCCTGGAGCTCGGGTCACTTCTCTCTAGGCTACACCTTC. The full variable domain, with the rest looked up from reference TRBV30 and TRBJ1-2, is SQTIHQWPATLVQPVGSPLSLECTVEGTSNPNLYWYRQAAGRGLQLLFYSVGIGQISSEVPQNLSASRPQDRQFILSSKKLLLSDSGFYLCAWSSGHFSLGYTFGSGTRLTVV.

V gene TRBV5-1 combines with J gene TRBJ2-5; D tentatively reads TRBD1 or TRBD2 (6 bases each). The germline V gene has CDR1 SGHRS and CDR2 YFSETQ. This CDR3 comprises 15 residues. Between the trimmed V and J ends, which lost 3 bases and 5 bases, there was a span of 17 bases. This CDR3 reads CASSSGADGWETQYF. The CDR3 region has the DNA TGCGCCAGCAGCTCGGGGGCCGATGGGTGGGAGACCCAGTACTTC.

The CDR3 reads CASQSGANVLTF. In nucleotides, the CDR3 is TGTGCTAGTCAATCTGGGGCCAACGTCCTGACTTTC. The chain employs TRBV11-2 and TRBJ2-6; D unclear. Germline CDR1 SGHAT, CDR2 FQNNGV. The CDR3 is made up of 12 amino acids.

V is TRBV6-2 or TRBV6-3 and J is TRBJ1-5; D possibly corresponds to TRBD1 (6 bases). Looked up from germline, CDR1 is MNHEY and CDR2 is SVGEGT. The CDR3 is 14 amino acids. V was pared by 7 bases and J by 4 bases, with 14 bases between. CDR3 amino acids: CASTGPGQNQPQHF. CDR3 nucleotides: TGTGCCAGCACCGGCCCAGGACAGAATCAGCCCCAGCATTTT.

J is TRBJ2-7 and V is TRBV6-5; D perhaps matches TRBD2 (6 bases). The V gene lost 2 bases and the J gene lost 1 base, with 9 bases spanning the gap. Germline V gene lookup returns CDR1 MNHEY and CDR2 SVGAGI. This CDR3 region has 14 residues. The CDR3 spells CASSYGGKSYEQYF. CDR3 DNA: TGTGCCAGCAGTTACGGCGGGAAATCCTACGAGCAGTACTTC.

The chain uses TRBV27 and TRBJ2-1, with TRBD1 matching 9 bases. Germline lookup yields CDR1 MNHEY and CDR2 SMNVEV (reference sequence). The trim removed 8 bases at V and 6 bases at J, leaving 5 bases unmatched. This CDR3 region has 13 residues. CDR3 protein: CASGTGISNEQFF. Here the CDR3 DNA reads TGTGCCAGCGGGACAGGGATTAGCAATGAGCAGTTCTTC.

This chain links TRBV6-5 with TRBJ2-5, with D hard to call. Per the germline V gene, CDR1 is MNHEY and CDR2 is SVGAGI. The CDR3 is made up of 14 amino acids. V lost 0 bases and J lost 4, with 9 bases in between. The CDR3 protein is CASSYSGRSETQYF. For the CDR3, the DNA is TGTGCCAGCAGTTACTCGGGCCGATCAGAGACCCAGTACTTC.

The chain is built from TRBV28 and TRBJ1-2, with D tentatively TRBD1 (5 bases). The CDR3 runs 15 residues. The ends were cut back, 2 bases at V and 8 bases at J, with 18 bases in the middle. Germline CDR1 and CDR2: MDHEN and SYDVKM. The CDR3 protein is CASSLKLSGLRGYTF. In DNA, the CDR3 is TGTGCCAGCAGTTTAAAGCTCTCAGGGCTCAGGGGCTACACCTTC.

The genes are TRBV12-2 and TRBJ2-1. TRBV12-2 is an annotated pseudogene. The CDR3 sequence is 15 residues long. CDR3: CASRLAVVSFDEQFF. CDR3 in DNA: TGTGCAAGTCGCTTAGCGGTGGTAAGTTTTGATGAGCAGTTCTTC.

This chain uses TRBV6-2 or TRBV6-3 with TRBJ1-5; 8 bases line up with TRBD1. CDR1 and CDR2 from the germline V gene are MNHEY and SVGEGT. This CDR3 is 14 amino acids long. V lost 2 bases, J lost 6 bases, and 3 bases stayed unmatched. CDR3 amino acids: CASSYGQGGQPQHF. Written as DNA, the CDR3 is TGTGCCAGCAGTTACGGACAGGGTGGTCAGCCCCAGCATTTT.

The rearrangement uses TRBV7-2 and TRBJ2-7; possibly TRBD2 for D (6 bases). The CDR3 is made up of 15 amino acids. Germline V gives CDR1 SGHTA, CDR2 FQGNSA. Trimming cost V 5 bases and J 3 bases, with 17 bases left between them. CDR3: CASSRVVEGLYEQYF. The CDR3, as DNA: TGTGCCAGCAGCCGCGTGGTGGAGGGACTCTACGAGCAGTACTTC.